This TCR beta chain was recovered during a study of blood T cell repertoires in COVID-19. TCRdb's table, derived via immunoSEQ multiplex PCR, lists solely in-frame clones and lacks some. The table has about 240,000 clones, 70% to 90% seen once. The CDR3 length is 15 residues. Germline CDR1 MGHDK, CDR2 SYGVNS. Trimming removed 4 bases at V and 4 bases at J, with 13 bases between. Sequenced sample: peripheral blood. The receptor was isolated from a man aged 55 to 70 with acute or convalescent COVID-19. This chain connects TRBV25-1 to TRBJ1-4; D is possibly TRBD1 (5 bases). CDR3 region: CASSVGTAFNEKLFF. The CDR3 DNA follows: TGTGCCAGCAGTGTCGGGACTGCTTTTAATGAAAAACTGTTTTTT.